The clone carrying this T cell receptor beta chain came up a few times. An amount of RNA that ranged from roughly 0.45 to 1 ug was reverse transcribed with random hexamers. Using its own MiXCR run on the immunoSEQ multiplex PCR reads, TCRdb lists one record per CDR3 protein. The repertoire holds some 300,000 distinct CDR3 sequences, with approximately 84% as singletons. Negative isolation yielded CD4+ and CD8+ T cells, and FACS enriched TEMRA cells. The data derive from a study of CD8 T cells in Susac syndrome. Trimming left V 3 bases short and J 4 bases short, with 6 bases between. This CDR3 comprises 13 residues.

Sequenced sample: CD8+ T cells from PBMCs. The TCR originated in a human donor with multiple sclerosis. The V and J genes are TRBV12-3 or TRBV12-4 and TRBJ2-2; D is possibly TRBD2 (6 bases). The CDR3 coding sequence is TGTGCCAGCAGTTTCGGGGGCACCGGGGAGCTGTTTTTT. This translates into CASSFGGTGELFF.